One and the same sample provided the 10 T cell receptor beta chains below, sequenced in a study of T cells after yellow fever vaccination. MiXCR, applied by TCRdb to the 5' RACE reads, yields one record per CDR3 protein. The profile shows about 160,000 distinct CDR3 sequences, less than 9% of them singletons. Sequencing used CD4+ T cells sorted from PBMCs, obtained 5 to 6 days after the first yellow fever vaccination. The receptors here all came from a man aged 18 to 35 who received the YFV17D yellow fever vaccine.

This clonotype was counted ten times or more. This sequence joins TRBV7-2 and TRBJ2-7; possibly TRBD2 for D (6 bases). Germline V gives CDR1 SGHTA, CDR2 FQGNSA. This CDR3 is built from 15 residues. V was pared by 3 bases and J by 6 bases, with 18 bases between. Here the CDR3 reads CASSLRRDSRLEQYF. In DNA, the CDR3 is TGTGCCAGCAGCTTGCGCCGGGACTCTCGGCTCGAGCAGTACTTC. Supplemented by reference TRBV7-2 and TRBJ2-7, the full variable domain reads GAGVSQSPSNKVTEKGKDVELRCDPISGHTALYWYRQSLGQGLEFLIYFQGNSAPDKSGLPSDRFSAERTGGSVSTLTIQRTQQEDSAVYLCASSLRRDSRLEQYFGPGTRLTVT.

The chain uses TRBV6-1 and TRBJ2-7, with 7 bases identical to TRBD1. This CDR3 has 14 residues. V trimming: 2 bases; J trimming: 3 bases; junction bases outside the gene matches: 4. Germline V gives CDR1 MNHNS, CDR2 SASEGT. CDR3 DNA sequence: TGTGCCAGCAGTGAACAGGGGGTCCTCTACGAGCAGTACGTC. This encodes CASSEQGVLYEQYV.

CDR3 bases: TGTGCCAGCAGCCGCTACGGTGGCTACACCTTC. Its protein product is CASSRYGGYTF. The rearrangement joins TRBV6-2 or TRBV6-3 to TRBJ1-2; D unclear. Germline-derived CDR1 and CDR2 are MNHEY and SVGEGT. The CDR3 has 11 residues. The V and J ends lost 6 bases and 7 bases respectively, with 9 bases between them.

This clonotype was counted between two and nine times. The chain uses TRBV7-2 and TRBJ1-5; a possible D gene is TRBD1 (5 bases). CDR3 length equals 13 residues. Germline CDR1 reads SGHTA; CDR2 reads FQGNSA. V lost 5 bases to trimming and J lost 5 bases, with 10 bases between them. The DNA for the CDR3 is TGTGCCAGCAGCCTGACAGTTTATCAGCCCCAGCATTTT. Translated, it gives CASSLTVYQPQHF.

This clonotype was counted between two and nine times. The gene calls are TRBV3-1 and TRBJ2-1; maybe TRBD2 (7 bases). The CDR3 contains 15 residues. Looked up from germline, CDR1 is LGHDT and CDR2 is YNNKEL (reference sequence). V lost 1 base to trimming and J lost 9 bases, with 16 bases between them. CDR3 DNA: TGTGCCAGCAGCCAAGTCGTAGGGGGGGCCAGTGAGCAGTTCTTC. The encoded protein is CASSQVVGGASEQFF.

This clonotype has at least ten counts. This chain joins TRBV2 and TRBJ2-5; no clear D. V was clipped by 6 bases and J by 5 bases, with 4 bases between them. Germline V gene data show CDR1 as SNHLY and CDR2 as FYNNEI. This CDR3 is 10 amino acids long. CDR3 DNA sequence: TGTGCCAGCAGCCGGGAGACCCAGTACTTC. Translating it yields CASSRETQYF.

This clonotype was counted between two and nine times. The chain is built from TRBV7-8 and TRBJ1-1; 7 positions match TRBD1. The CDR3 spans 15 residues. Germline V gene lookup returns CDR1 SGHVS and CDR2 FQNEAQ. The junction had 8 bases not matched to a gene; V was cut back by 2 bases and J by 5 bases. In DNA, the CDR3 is TGTGCCAGCAGCTTACCAACAGGGGTTCGTACTGAAGCTTTCTTT. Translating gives CASSLPTGVRTEAFF.

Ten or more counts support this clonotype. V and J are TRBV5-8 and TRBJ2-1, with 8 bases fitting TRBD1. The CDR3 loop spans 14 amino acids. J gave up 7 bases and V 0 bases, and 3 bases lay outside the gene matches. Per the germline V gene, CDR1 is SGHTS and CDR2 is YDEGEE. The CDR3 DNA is TGTGCCAGCAGCTTGGGGACAGGGAGAAATGAGCAGTTCTTC. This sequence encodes CASSLGTGRNEQFF.

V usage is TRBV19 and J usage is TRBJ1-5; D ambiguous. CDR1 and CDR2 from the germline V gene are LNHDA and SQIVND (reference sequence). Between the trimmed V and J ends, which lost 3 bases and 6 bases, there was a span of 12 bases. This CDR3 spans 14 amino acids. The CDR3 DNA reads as TGTGCCAGTAGTATTCGGGTCGGATCTCAGCCCCAGCATTTT. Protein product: CASSIRVGSQPQHF.

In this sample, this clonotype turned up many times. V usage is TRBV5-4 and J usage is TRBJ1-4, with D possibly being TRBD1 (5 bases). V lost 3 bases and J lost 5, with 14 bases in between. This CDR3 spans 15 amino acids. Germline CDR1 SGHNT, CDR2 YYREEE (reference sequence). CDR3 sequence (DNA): TGTGCCAGCAGCTCCCGGAGTAGGGGAAATGAAAAACTGTTTTTT. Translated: CASSSRSRGNEKLFF.